Below, one T cell receptor beta chain is given with its context. The record originates from a study of blood T cell repertoires in COVID-19. Original data processing: Counts of nucleated cells, estimated from reference gene primer amplification, were obtained. Repertoires were generated with immunoSEQ multiplex PCR, while TCRdb's copy carries only in-frame clones and drops some. V, J and clone size reflect that table, while D and trimming were determined from the DNA. This sample has 170,000 or so clones; around 82% occur once, and the top ten carry 11% to 15%. The TCR comes from a man aged 18 to 30 with active or convalescent COVID-19. The sample taken for sequencing was peripheral blood.

CDR3 DNA sequence: TGTGCCACCTTAATGCGACTCCATGGCTACACCTTC. It encodes CATLMRLHGYTF. The chain has TRBV12-3 or TRBV12-4 and TRBJ1-2; unclear D gene. V was trimmed by 10 bases and J by 6 bases, leaving 15 bases between them. CDR3 length: 12 residues.